Presented here are 14 T cell receptor beta chains from one specimen sequenced in a study of blood T cell repertoires in COVID-19 (dated by TCRdb to the early 2020s). Library creation used the immunoSEQ multiplex PCR assay. TCRdb holds this immuneACCESS table with in-frame rearrangements only. Some clones are missing; in checked studies, unresolved V genes explain under half, and the rest has no known cause. The sample table records 150,000 to 190,000 clones; 75% to 90% of these occur just once. Clones ranked in the top ten supply 0.5% to 0.65% of the sample. Sequenced input: peripheral blood. The receptors here all came from a man aged 55 to 70 with acute or convalescent COVID-19.

DNA for the CDR3: TGTGCCAGCAGTAGAGAGGGACAGCTTGCCGGGGAGCTGTTTTTT. Encoded protein: CASSREGQLAGELFF. V usage is TRBV6-4 and J usage is TRBJ2-2, with 7 bases aligning to TRBD1. Losses at the gene ends were 5 bases for V and 6 bases for J; bases not matched to a gene: 9. CDR1 and CDR2 (germline): MRHNA, SNTAGT. There are 15 residues in the CDR3.

The chain combines TRBV7-6 with TRBJ1-5; tentative D call: TRBD1 (6 bases). The germline V gene encodes CDR1 SGHVS and CDR2 FNYEAQ. Trimming removed 3 bases at V and 7 bases at J, with 10 bases between. CDR3 length: 13 amino acids. The CDR3 DNA reads TGTGCCAGCAGCTTGGGGGGGCGGCAGCCCCAGCATTTT. This gives the protein CASSLGGRQPQHF. Based on the CDR3 plus reference TRBV7-6 and TRBJ1-5, the full variable domain is GAGVSQSPRYKVTKRGQDVALRCDPISGHVSLYWYRQALGQGPEFLTYFNYEAQQDKSGLPNDRFSAERPEGSISTLTIQRTEQRDSAMYRCASSLGGRQPQHFGDGTRLSIL.

J is TRBJ2-1 and V is TRBV7-3; perhaps TRBD2 as D (7 bases). Germline lookup yields CDR1 SGHTA and CDR2 FQGTGA. The germline V and J ends were trimmed by 5 bases and 10 bases, with 15 bases remaining between them. CDR3 length: 13 amino acids. CDR3 region: CASSPLGGAEQFF. In DNA, the CDR3 is TGTGCCAGCAGCCCCCTTGGGGGGGCCGAGCAGTTCTTC.

The rearrangement joins TRBV18 to TRBJ1-1; D not certain. Germline V CDR1 and CDR2: KGHSH, LQKENI. With 5 bases removed from V and 4 bases from J, the gap between germline ends came to 11 bases. This CDR3 spans 13 amino acids. CDR3 sequence reads: CASSTSPATEAFF. CDR3 nucleotides: TGTGCCAGCTCAACCAGTCCCGCCACTGAAGCTTTCTTT.

The rearrangement links TRBV7-2 to TRBJ2-2; 7 bases line up with TRBD2. V lost 5 bases, J lost 4 bases, and 4 bases stayed unmatched. This CDR3 is built from 14 residues. Germline V gives CDR1 SGHTA, CDR2 FQGNSA. The CDR3 coding sequence is TGTGCCAGCAGCGCGGGAGCGGGCACCGGGGAGCTGTTTTTT. As protein: CASSAGAGTGELFF.

V and J are TRBV30 and TRBJ1-5; perhaps TRBD1 as D (5 bases). The length of the CDR3 is 14 residues. CDR1 and CDR2 (germline): GTSNPN, SVGIG (reference sequence). V lost 1 base to trimming and J lost 1 base, with 8 bases between them. This CDR3 is CAWSAGGSNQPQHF. Here the CDR3 DNA reads TGTGCCTGGAGTGCCGGGGGAAGCAATCAGCCCCAGCATTTT.

This chain links TRBV7-3 with TRBJ2-2, with TRBD1 matching over 8 bases. The CDR3 runs 14 residues. Germline V gene sequence: CDR1 SGHTA, CDR2 FQGTGA. V trimming: 3 bases; J trimming: 4 bases; junction bases outside the gene matches: 1. The CDR3 sequence: CASSLGQATGELFF. CDR3 nucleotide sequence: TGTGCCAGCAGCTTGGGACAGGCCACCGGGGAGCTGTTTTTT. The full variable domain, its missing parts supplied by reference TRBV7-3 and TRBJ2-2, is GAGVSQTPSNKVTEKGKYVELRCDPISGHTALYWYRQSLGQGPEFLIYFQGTGAADDSGLPNDRFFAVRPEGSVSTLKIQRTERGDSAVYLCASSLGQATGELFFGEGSRLTVL.

The chain has TRBV6-5 and TRBJ2-7; 12 bases match TRBD1. Per germline, CDR1 MNHEY and CDR2 SVGAGI. The CDR3 extends over 15 amino acids. The junction had 10 bases not matched to a gene; V was cut back by 10 bases and J by 3 bases. The CDR3 sequence is CATSFRDRGLYEQYF. The CDR3 region has the DNA TGTGCCACGTCTTTCCGGGACAGGGGGCTCTACGAGCAGTACTTC.

The V gene is TRBV7-2, the J gene TRBJ1-2, with TRBD1 matching over 8 bases. The CDR3 loop spans 13 amino acids. Trimming cost V 5 bases and J 6 bases; bases outside gene matches: 5. Germline V lookup: CDR1 SGHTA, CDR2 FQGNSA. The CDR3: CASSPQGVDGYTF. The DNA for the CDR3 is TGTGCCAGCAGCCCACAGGGGGTTGATGGCTACACCTTC. Full variable domain (remainder filled in from reference TRBV7-2 and TRBJ1-2): GAGVSQSPSNKVTEKGKDVELRCDPISGHTALYWYRQSLGQGLEFLIYFQGNSAPDKSGLPSDRFSAERTGGSVSTLTIQRTQQEDSAVYLCASSPQGVDGYTFGSGTRLTVV.

The gene calls are TRBV6-5 and TRBJ1-1; D remains unclear. CDR1 and CDR2 from the germline V gene are MNHEY and SVGAGI. The CDR3 is 13 amino acids. Trimming stripped 6 bases from V and 3 bases from J, with 11 bases between. The CDR3 nucleotides are TGTGCCAGCAGCACCGACACGTACACTGAAGCTTTCTTT. This gives the protein CASSTDTYTEAFF.

V gene TRBV6-1 combines with J gene TRBJ2-5; a possible D gene is TRBD1 (5 bases). Germline V gene sequence: CDR1 MNHNS, CDR2 SASEGT. Trimming removed 2 bases at V and 3 bases at J, with 7 bases between. This CDR3 has 13 residues. CDR3 coding DNA: TGTGCCAGCAGTGAACTAGGGGAAGAGACCCAGTACTTC. Residues: CASSELGEETQYF.

The chain joins TRBV28 to TRBJ2-1; D is unclear. Germline lookup yields CDR1 MDHEN and CDR2 SYDVKM. The length of the CDR3 is 15 residues. V lost 5 bases and J lost 8, with 19 bases in between. The CDR3 DNA sequence: TGTGCCAGCAGTCTCCGGAGCGCCGGATTCCATGAGCAGTTCTTC. Translated, it gives CASSLRSAGFHEQFF.

The J gene is TRBJ1-1, the V gene TRBV10-3; weak D call: TRBD1 (5 bases). Trimming shortened V by 0 bases and J by 1 base, and 15 bases separated the two germline ends. Germline V gene data show CDR1 as ENHRY and CDR2 as SYGVKD. There are 17 residues in the CDR3. Here the CDR3 reads CAISESGTFVWNTEAFF. The DNA of the CDR3 is TGTGCCATCAGTGAGTCTGGGACTTTTGTATGGAACACTGAAGCTTTCTTT.

The V gene is TRBV19, the J gene TRBJ1-6, with 8 bases fitting TRBD1. The J segment lost 9 bases and the V segment lost 7 bases, leaving 11 bases of the junction unmatched. The CDR3 is made up of 15 amino acids. Germline-derived CDR1 and CDR2 are LNHDA and SQIVND (reference sequence). Written as DNA, the CDR3 is TGTGCCAGTAATGCACAGGGGGAATCTAGTTCACCCCTCCACTTT. This codes for CASNAQGESSSPLHF.